One and the same sample provided the 12 T cell receptor beta chains below, sequenced in a study of immune heterogeneity within non-small cell lung tumors (dated by TCRdb to 2017 to 2018). The run used a HiSeq X Ten. The TCR beta CDR3 region was amplified with a multiplex PCR system whose first round ran for approximately 11 cycles using 32 V-gene forward primers and 13 J-gene reverse primers. TCRdb redid the processing of the public reads, applying fastp at Q25 and MiXCR, and retained in-frame beta chains. Rows with a matching CDR3 protein are joined into one entry that keeps the most common DNA and genes. The sample includes 5,000 to 7,000 distinct CDR3 sequences, with about 20% observed a single time. Roughly 8% of the sample belongs to the ten largest clones. Genomic DNA was extracted from bulk tumor tissue and used as the TCR template, and approximately 600 ng gDNA was amplified per sample. During surgery, several biopsies were collected from each primary tumor and placed as far from one another as possible within the tumor mass. Patients in the study cohort, which was described as untreated, were newly diagnosed NSCLC cases going through curative surgery.

Specimen: lung tumor tissue. The receptors come from a man in his sixties or seventies with non-small cell lung cancer.

This clonotype was counted ten times or more. The DNA for the CDR3 is TGTGCCAGCAGACCCCTCGGGACGACAACTAATGAAAAACTGTTTTTT. Protein product: CASRPLGTTTNEKLFF. The rearrangement joins TRBV28 to TRBJ1-4; weak D call: TRBD1 (5 bases). V was shortened by 6 bases and J by 0 bases, with 14 bases between the two germline ends. Germline values: CDR1 MDHEN, CDR2 SYDVKM. The CDR3 has 16 residues.

This chain uses TRBV7-3 with TRBJ1-2; no reliable D call. This CDR3 spans 14 amino acids. Germline CDR1 reads SGHTA; CDR2 reads FQGTGA. V lost 4 bases and J lost 0, with 9 bases in between. CDR3: CASSSGRANYGYTF. The CDR3, as DNA: TGTGCCAGCAGCTCCGGACGGGCTAACTATGGCTACACCTTC.

Ten or more counts support this clonotype. The rearrangement links TRBV11-3 to TRBJ2-1, with a tentative D call TRBD1 (6 bases). V lost 2 bases and J 8 bases, leaving 13 bases between the germline ends. Germline V gene lookup returns CDR1 SGHNT and CDR2 YENEEA. The CDR3 totals 14 residues. CDR3 sequence (DNA): TGTGCCAGCAGCTTACAACGAAGGGGGTATGAGCAGTTCTTC. Translated: CASSLQRRGYEQFF.

This chain connects TRBV19 to TRBJ1-1; D ambiguous. V was trimmed by 5 bases and J by 7 bases, leaving 14 bases between them. The germline CDR1 and CDR2 sequences are LNHDA and SQIVND (reference sequence). This CDR3 comprises 13 residues. The CDR3 nucleotides are TGTGCCAGTAGTCCGGGCCGTATTTTTGAAGCTTTCTTT. Its translation is CASSPGRIFEAFF.

By sample share, this clonotype is medium-sized. The chain is built from TRBV7-9 and TRBJ1-6, with 8 bases lining up with TRBD1. The CDR3 is 14 amino acids. Looked up from germline, CDR1 is SEHNR and CDR2 is FQNEAQ (reference sequence). Losses at the gene ends were 8 bases for V and 7 bases for J; bases not matched to a gene: 7. The CDR3 protein is CASRPDRANSPLHF. As DNA, the CDR3 is TGTGCCAGCCGGCCGGACAGGGCCAATTCACCCCTCCACTTT.

This chain connects TRBV9 to TRBJ2-2; D unclear. The germline V and J ends were trimmed by 0 bases and 1 base, with 10 bases remaining between them. Per germline, CDR1 SGDLS and CDR2 YYNGEE. This CDR3 spans 16 amino acids. The CDR3 reads CASSVDSQWNTGELFF. The CDR3 DNA sequence: TGTGCCAGCAGCGTAGACAGCCAGTGGAACACCGGGGAGCTGTTTTTT. Complete variable domain (other parts from reference TRBV9 and TRBJ2-2): DSGVTQTPKHLITATGQRVTLRCSPRSGDLSVYWYQQSLDQGLQFLIQYYNGEERAKGNILERFSAQQFPDLHSELNLSSLELGDSALYFCASSVDSQWNTGELFFGEGSRLTVL.

This clonotype counts as medium-sized. The chain joins TRBV27 to TRBJ2-7; 11 bases align to TRBD2. V trimming: 7 bases; J trimming: 6 bases; junction bases outside the gene matches: 5. Per germline, CDR1 MNHEY and CDR2 SMNVEV (reference sequence). This CDR3 contains 13 residues. CDR3 DNA: TGTGCCAGCAAGCTACTAGCGGGAGTCGAGCAGTACTTC. Translating it yields CASKLLAGVEQYF.

This clonotype was seen at least ten times. The CDR3 reads CASSYSAGGFTDTQYF. As DNA, the CDR3 is TGTGCCAGCAGTTACTCTGCGGGGGGGTTCACAGATACGCAGTATTTT. The chain uses TRBV6-5 and TRBJ2-3; 9 bases are shared with TRBD2. Trimming cost V 0 bases and J 2 bases; bases outside gene matches: 3. Germline V gene data show CDR1 as MNHEY and CDR2 as SVGAGI. The CDR3 runs 16 residues.

This clonotype qualifies as medium-sized. The chain combines TRBV11-2 with TRBJ1-1; 7 nucleotides line up with TRBD1. Germline CDR1 reads SGHAT; CDR2 reads FQNNGV. This CDR3 contains 12 residues. V was clipped by 4 bases and J by 4 bases; unmatched bases: 0. For the CDR3, the DNA is TGTGCCAGCAGCTACAGGGGCACTGAAGCTTTCTTT. Its translation: CASSYRGTEAFF.

The rearrangement uses TRBV5-1 and TRBJ1-4; D is perhaps TRBD1 (5 bases). V was clipped by 4 bases and J by 3 bases, with 10 bases between them. Per the germline V gene, CDR1 is SGHRS and CDR2 is YFSETQ. This CDR3 has 14 amino acids. CDR3 sequence reads: CASSTGEANEKLFF. The CDR3 DNA reads TGCGCCAGCAGCACAGGAGAGGCTAATGAAAAACTGTTTTTT.

A word on this clonotype: One base away lies a much larger clone, so this may be a sequencing read error. This chain links TRBV7-3 with TRBJ1-1; D may be TRBD1 (5 bases). Germline CDR1 is SGHTA and CDR2 is FQGTGA. The CDR3 has 14 residues. CDR3 protein: CASSETGHATEASF. In nucleotides, the CDR3 is TGTGCCAGCAGCGAAACAGGCCACGCCACTGAAGCTTCCTTT.

This clonotype has ten or more counts. The junction shows a germline mismatch at one end, possibly a read error. The chain recombines TRBV6-1 with TRBJ1-2, with 7 positions matching TRBD1. The CDR3 covers 13 residues. The germline gives CDR1 MNHNS, CDR2 SASEGT. Written as DNA, the CDR3 is TGTGCCAGCAGTCGACAGGGAGGCTATGGCTGCACCTTC. This gives the protein CASSRQGGYGCTF.